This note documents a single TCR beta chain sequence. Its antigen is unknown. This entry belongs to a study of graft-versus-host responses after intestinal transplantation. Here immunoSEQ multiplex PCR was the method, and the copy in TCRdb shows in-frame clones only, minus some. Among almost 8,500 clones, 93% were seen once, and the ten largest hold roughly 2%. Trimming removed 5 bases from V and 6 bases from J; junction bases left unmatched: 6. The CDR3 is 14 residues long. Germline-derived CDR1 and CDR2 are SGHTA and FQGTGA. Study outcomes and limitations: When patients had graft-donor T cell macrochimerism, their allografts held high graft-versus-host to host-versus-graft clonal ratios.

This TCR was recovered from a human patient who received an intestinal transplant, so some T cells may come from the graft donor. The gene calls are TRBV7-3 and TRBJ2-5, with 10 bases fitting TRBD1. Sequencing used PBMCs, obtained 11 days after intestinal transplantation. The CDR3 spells CASSEGQGQKTQYF. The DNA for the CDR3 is TGTGCCAGCAGCGAGGGACAGGGGCAAAAGACCCAGTACTTC.